The rows below give T cell receptor beta chains drawn from one sample of a study of shared clonotypes between healthy human individuals. Produced via immunoSEQ multiplex PCR; TCRdb's table is partial and in-frame only. The profile shows roughly 2 million clones, around 95% of them singletons. Sample: naive CD4+ T cells sorted from blood. All receptors come from a man younger than 35 in good health. Each CDR3 is given with its conserved first and last residue. The D gene is left open where the match is weak. The listing skips clone size in some rows; elsewhere it reads once, few, many or a size class.

clone size	D gene	V gene	J gene	CDR3 protein	CDR3 DNA
-	-	TRBV28	TRBJ2-7	CASRKGINEQYF	TGTGCCAGCAGGAAGGGGATCAACGAGCAGTACTTC
-	-	TRBV2	TRBJ1-1	CASSGETEGTEAFF	TGTGCCAGCAGTGGCGAGACGGAGGGCACTGAAGCTTTCTTT
-	TRBD1	TRBV18	TRBJ1-3	CASSPRDSGNTIYF	TGTGCCAGCTCACCCCGGGACAGTGGAAACACCATATATTTT
-	-	TRBV7-6	TRBJ1-5	CASSLGGQQPQHF	TGTGCCAGCAGCTTAGGGGGTCAACAGCCCCAGCATTTT
-	TRBD1	TRBV10-2	TRBJ2-7	CASSRQGGTEQYF	TGCGCCAGCAGCAGACAGGGGGGCACCGAGCAGTACTTC
-	-	TRBV19	TRBJ2-7	CASSIAGPYEQYF	TGTGCCAGTAGTATCGCGGGCCCCTACGAGCAGTACTTC
-	TRBD1	TRBV9	TRBJ1-6	CASSPGTDNSPLHF	TGTGCCAGCAGCCCTGGGACAGACAATTCACCCCTCCACTTT
-	TRBD1	TRBV2	TRBJ2-3	CASSKDRGRTGGVDTQYF	TGTGCCAGCAGTAAGGACAGGGGGCGGACGGGGGGCGTCGATACGCAGTATTTT
-	-	TRBV5-6	TRBJ1-3	CASSSVWAGNTIYF	TGTGCCAGCAGCTCAGTTTGGGCTGGAAACACCATATATTTT
once	-	TRBV10-1	TRBJ2-7	CASSESYGGTEQYF	TGCGCCAGCAGTGAGTCTTATGGGGGTACGGAGCAGTACTTC
-	TRBD1	TRBV28	TRBJ2-7	CASSFRGLVYEQYF	TGTGCCAGCAGTTTCAGGGGGCTTGTTTACGAGCAGTACTTC
-	-	TRBV5-6	TRBJ2-3	CASSLSLTTDTQYF	TGTGCCAGCAGCTTAAGCCTGACAACAGATACGCAGTATTTT
-	-	TRBV6-1	TRBJ1-6	CASSLRTVNNSPLHF	TGTGCCAGCAGTCTCCGGACAGTCAATAATTCACCCCTCCACTTT
-	TRBD1	TRBV5-4	TRBJ2-7	CASSFLGQGSYEQYF	TGTGCCAGCAGCTTCCTGGGACAGGGCTCCTACGAGCAGTACTTC
-	-	TRBV2	TRBJ1-4	CATRGGEVALFF	TGTGCCACCAGGGGAGGGGAGGTTGCACTGTTTTTT
-	-	TRBV5-8	TRBJ1-1	CASSTGHLNTEAFF	TGTGCCAGCAGCACCGGACACTTGAACACTGAAGCTTTCTTT
-	-	TRBV20-1	TRBJ2-3	CSGAAGDTQYF	TGCAGCGGAGCTGCGGGGGATACGCAGTATTTT
-	-	TRBV5-1	TRBJ1-4	CASSPGINEKLFF	TGCGCCAGCAGCCCGGGGATAAATGAAAAACTGTTTTTT
-	-	TRBV5-4	TRBJ2-1	CASSLAGHPPYNEQFF	TGTGCCAGCAGCTTGGCCGGGCACCCCCCCTACAATGAGCAGTTCTTC
-	-	TRBV5-4	TRBJ2-5	CASSLGGGRETQYF	TGTGCCAGCAGTCTGGGAGGGGGTCGAGAGACCCAGTACTTC
-	-	TRBV4-1	TRBJ2-7	CASSQEAALPNEQYF	TGCGCCAGCAGCCAAGAGGCGGCCCTGCCCAACGAGCAGTACTTC
-	-	TRBV7-2	TRBJ1-2	CASSLLRGNNYGYTF	TGTGCCAGCAGCTTATTGAGGGGAAATAACTATGGCTACACCTTC
-	-	TRBV5-6	TRBJ2-1	CASSLASTLVGKVQFF	TGTGCCAGCAGCTTGGCGTCGACCCTCGTGGGAAAAGTGCAGTTCTTC
-	TRBD1	TRBV25-1	TRBJ2-7	CATAPGQGSYEQYF	TGTGCCACCGCCCCGGGACAGGGGAGCTACGAGCAGTACTTC
-	-	TRBV2	TRBJ2-1	CASSERRVADNEQFF	TGTGCCAGCAGTGAACGGCGCGTGGCGGACAATGAGCAGTTCTTC
once	-	TRBV7-9	TRBJ1-1	CASEGNTEAFF	TGTGCCAGCGAAGGGAACACTGAAGCTTTCTTT
few	-	TRBV30	TRBJ1-1	CAWSPVNTEAFF	TGTGCCTGGAGCCCGGTGAACACTGAAGCTTTCTTT
-	TRBD2	TRBV6-6	TRBJ2-7	CASSHLVGGTNEQYF	TGTGCCAGCAGTCACCTAGTGGGAGGGACCAACGAGCAGTACTTC
-	-	TRBV6-1	TRBJ2-7	CASLGNSYEQYF	TGTGCCAGCCTGGGGAACTCCTACGAGCAGTACTTC
-	TRBD1	TRBV6-6	TRBJ1-6	CASRGDRGDSPLHF	TGTGCCAGCAGGGGGGACAGGGGGGATTCACCCCTCCACTTT
-	-	TRBV4-1	TRBJ2-5	CASSQEGKRETQYF	TGCGCCAGCAGCCAAGAGGGAAAACGCGAGACCCAGTACTTC
few	TRBD1	TRBV7-2	TRBJ2-7	CASSRGQGLSSYEQYF	TGTGCCAGCAGCCGCGGACAGGGACTTAGCTCCTACGAGCAGTACTTC
-	-	TRBV5-4	TRBJ2-5	CASSLASRPEGETQYF	TGTGCCAGCAGCTTGGCCTCTCGACCCGAAGGGGAGACCCAGTACTTC
-	-	TRBV5-1	TRBJ2-3	CASSLGTGPTDTQYF	TGCGCCAGCAGCTTGGGAACGGGGCCCACAGATACGCAGTATTTT
once	-	TRBV10-3	TRBJ2-7	CAISPSDIPGPPLCSF	TGTGCCATCAGTCCCTCGGACATACCGGGACCACCGTTATGTAGCTTC
once	TRBD2	TRBV6-4	TRBJ2-3	CASSDGRETDTQYF	TGTGCCAGCAGTGACGGGAGGGAGACAGATACGCAGTATTTT
once	-	TRBV2	TRBJ2-7	CASSRPDSREQYF	TGTGCCAGCAGCCGACCTGACAGTCGCGAGCAGTACTTC
once	TRBD1	TRBV6-6	TRBJ1-5	CASSYSTGDQPQHF	TGTGCCAGCAGTTACTCGACAGGGGATCAGCCCCAGCATTTT
-	-	TRBV5-6	TRBJ1-2	CASSPGRGYGYTF	TGTGCCAGCAGCCCCGGGAGGGGTTATGGCTACACCTTC
-	TRBD1	TRBV6-1	TRBJ2-7	CASSPDRGGGYEQYF	TGTGCCAGCAGTCCGGACAGGGGAGGAGGCTACGAGCAGTACTTC
-	-	TRBV10-3	TRBJ2-7	CAISDKGAPFGEQYF	TGTGCCATCAGTGACAAAGGGGCCCCGTTCGGGGAGCAGTACTTC
-	-	TRBV6-1	TRBJ1-1	CASSSIRFAFF	TGTGCCAGCAGTAGTATCCGGTTCGCTTTCTTT
-	-	TRBV9	TRBJ1-2	CASSGDTGWYGYTF	TGTGCCAGCAGCGGGGACACCGGTTGGTATGGCTACACCTTC
once	TRBD1	TRBV7-2	TRBJ2-4	CASSLGTGVKNIQYF	TGTGCCAGCAGCCTGGGGACAGGAGTCAAAAACATTCAGTACTTC
once	-	TRBV9	TRBJ1-2	CASSVEQGTHGYTF	TGTGCCAGCAGCGTAGAGCAGGGTACACATGGCTACACCTTC
-	-	TRBV21-1	TRBJ2-7	CASSSALANPYEQYF	TGTGCCAGCAGCTCCGCTTTGGCTAACCCTTACGAGCAGTACTTC
-	TRBD1	TRBV15	TRBJ1-6	CATSRDRDGSPLHF	TGTGCCACCAGCCGAGACAGGGATGGCTCACCCCTCCACTTT